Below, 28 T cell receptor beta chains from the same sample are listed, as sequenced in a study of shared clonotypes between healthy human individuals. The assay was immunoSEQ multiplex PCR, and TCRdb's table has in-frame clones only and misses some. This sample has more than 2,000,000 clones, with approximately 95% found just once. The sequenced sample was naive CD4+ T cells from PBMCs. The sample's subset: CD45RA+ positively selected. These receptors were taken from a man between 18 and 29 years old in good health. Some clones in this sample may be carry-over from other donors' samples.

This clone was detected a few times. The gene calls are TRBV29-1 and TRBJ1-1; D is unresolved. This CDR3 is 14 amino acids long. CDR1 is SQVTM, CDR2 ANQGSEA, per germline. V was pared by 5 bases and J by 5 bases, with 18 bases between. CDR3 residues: CSVFSGPRDTEAFF. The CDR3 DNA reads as TGCAGCGTTTTCTCCGGGCCCCGGGATACTGAAGCTTTCTTT.

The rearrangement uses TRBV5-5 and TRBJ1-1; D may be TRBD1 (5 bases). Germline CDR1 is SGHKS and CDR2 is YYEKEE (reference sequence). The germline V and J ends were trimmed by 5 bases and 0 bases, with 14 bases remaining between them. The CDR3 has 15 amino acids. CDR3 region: CASRRTGTVNTEAFF. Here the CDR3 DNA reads TGTGCCAGCAGACGGACTGGGACGGTGAACACTGAAGCTTTCTTT.

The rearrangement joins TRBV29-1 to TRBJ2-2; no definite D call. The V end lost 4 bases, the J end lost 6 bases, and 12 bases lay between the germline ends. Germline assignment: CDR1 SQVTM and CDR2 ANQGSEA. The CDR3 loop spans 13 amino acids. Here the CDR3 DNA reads TGCAGCGTTGCGGTTATCGCCTCCGGGGAGCTGTTTTTT. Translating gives CSVAVIASGELFF.

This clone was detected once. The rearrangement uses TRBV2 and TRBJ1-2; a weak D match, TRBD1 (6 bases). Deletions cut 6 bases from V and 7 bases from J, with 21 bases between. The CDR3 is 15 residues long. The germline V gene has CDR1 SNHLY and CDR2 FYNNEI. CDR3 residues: CASSLTLDGGTGYTF. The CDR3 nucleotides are TGTGCCAGCAGCCTGACTTTAGACGGGGGCACTGGCTACACCTTC.

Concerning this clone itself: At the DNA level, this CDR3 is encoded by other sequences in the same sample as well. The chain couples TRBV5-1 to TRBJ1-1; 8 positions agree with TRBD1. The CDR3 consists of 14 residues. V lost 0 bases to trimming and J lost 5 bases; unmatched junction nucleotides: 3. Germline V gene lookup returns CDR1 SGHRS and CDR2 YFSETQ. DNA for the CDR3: TGCGCCAGCAGCTTGGGAACAGGGGGGACTGAAGCTTTCTTT. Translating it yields CASSLGTGGTEAFF.

CDR3 in DNA: TGTGCCAGCAGTTACGGGGGCAGGGGAACCACTGAAGCTTTCTTT. Its protein product is CASSYGGRGTTEAFF. The gene calls are TRBV6-6 and TRBJ1-1, with a weak D call TRBD1 (6 bases). The V gene lost 2 bases and the J gene lost 4 bases, with 14 bases spanning the gap. CDR3 size: 15 residues. The germline V gene has CDR1 MNHNY and CDR2 SVGAGI (reference sequence).

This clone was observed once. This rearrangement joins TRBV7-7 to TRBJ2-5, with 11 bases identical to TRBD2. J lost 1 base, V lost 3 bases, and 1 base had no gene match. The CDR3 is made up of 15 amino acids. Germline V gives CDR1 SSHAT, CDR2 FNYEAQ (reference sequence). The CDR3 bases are TGTGCCAGCAGCTTTGGACTAGCGGGCCAAGAGACCCAGTACTTC. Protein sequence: CASSFGLAGQETQYF. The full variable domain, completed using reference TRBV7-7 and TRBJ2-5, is GAGVSQSPRYKVTKRGQDVTLRCDPISSHATLYWYQQALGQGPEFLTYFNYEAQPDKSGLPSDRFSAERPEGSISTLTIQRTEQRDSAMYRCASSFGLAGQETQYFGPGTRLLVL.

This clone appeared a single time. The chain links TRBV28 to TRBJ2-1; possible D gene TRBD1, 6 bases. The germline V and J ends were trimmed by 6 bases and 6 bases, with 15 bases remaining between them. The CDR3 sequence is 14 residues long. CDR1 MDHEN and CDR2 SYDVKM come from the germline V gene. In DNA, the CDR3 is TGTGCCAGCAGGTGGGGGCCCCAACCCAATGAGCAGTTCTTC. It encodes CASRWGPQPNEQFF. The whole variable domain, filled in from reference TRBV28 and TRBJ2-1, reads DVKVTQSSRYLVKRTGEKVFLECVQDMDHENMFWYRQDPGLGLRLIYFSYDVKMKEKGDIPEGYSVSREKKERFSLILESASTNQTSMYLCASRWGPQPNEQFFGPGTRLTVL.

The CDR3 protein is CASSSDRGREQYF. The CDR3 nucleotides are TGTGCCAGCAGCTCCGACAGGGGGCGCGAGCAGTACTTC. The chain carries TRBV7-2 and TRBJ2-7, with 10 bases fitting TRBD1. V lost 4 bases and J lost 6; bases outside the gene matches: 3. This CDR3 has 13 amino acids. The germline gives CDR1 SGHTA, CDR2 FQGNSA.

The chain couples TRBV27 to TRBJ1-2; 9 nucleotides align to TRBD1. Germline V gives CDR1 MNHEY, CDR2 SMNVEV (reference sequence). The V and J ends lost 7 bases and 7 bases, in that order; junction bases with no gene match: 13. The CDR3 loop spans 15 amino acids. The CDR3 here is CASIGSGQGRGGYTF. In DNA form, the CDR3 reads TGTGCCAGCATCGGATCGGGACAGGGCAGGGGTGGCTACACCTTC.

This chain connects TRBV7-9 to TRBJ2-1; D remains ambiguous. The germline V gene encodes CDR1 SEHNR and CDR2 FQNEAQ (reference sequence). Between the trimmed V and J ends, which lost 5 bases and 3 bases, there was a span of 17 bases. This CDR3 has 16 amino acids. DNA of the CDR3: TGTGCCAGCAGCCTTACCCCCCGCCGAGACTACAATGAGCAGTTCTTC. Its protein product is CASSLTPRRDYNEQFF.

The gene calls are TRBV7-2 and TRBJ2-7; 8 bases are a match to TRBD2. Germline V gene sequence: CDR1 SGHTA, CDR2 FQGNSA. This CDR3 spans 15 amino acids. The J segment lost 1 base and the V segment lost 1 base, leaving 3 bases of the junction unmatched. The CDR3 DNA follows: TGTGCCAGCAGCTTAGGGACTAGCCCTTCCTACGAGCAGTACTTC. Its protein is CASSLGTSPSYEQYF.

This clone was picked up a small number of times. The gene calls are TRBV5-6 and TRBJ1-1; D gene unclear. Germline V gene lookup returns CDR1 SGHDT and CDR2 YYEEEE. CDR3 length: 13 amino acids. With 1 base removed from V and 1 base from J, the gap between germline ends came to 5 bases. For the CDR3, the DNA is TGTGCCAGCAGCTTGAACCAGAACACTGAAGCTTTCTTT. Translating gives CASSLNQNTEAFF. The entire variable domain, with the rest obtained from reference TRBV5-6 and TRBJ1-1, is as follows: DAGVTQSPTHLIKTRGQQVTLRCSPKSGHDTVSWYQQALGQGPQFIFQYYEEEERQRGNFPDRFSGHQFPNYSSELNVNALLLGDSALYLCASSLNQNTEAFFGQGTRLTVV.

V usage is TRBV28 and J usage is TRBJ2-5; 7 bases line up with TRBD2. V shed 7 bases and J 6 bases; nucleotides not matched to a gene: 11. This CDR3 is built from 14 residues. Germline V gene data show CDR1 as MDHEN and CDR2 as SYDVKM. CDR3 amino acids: CASNFGGSVKTQYF. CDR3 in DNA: TGTGCCAGCAATTTTGGCGGGAGCGTCAAGACCCAGTACTTC.

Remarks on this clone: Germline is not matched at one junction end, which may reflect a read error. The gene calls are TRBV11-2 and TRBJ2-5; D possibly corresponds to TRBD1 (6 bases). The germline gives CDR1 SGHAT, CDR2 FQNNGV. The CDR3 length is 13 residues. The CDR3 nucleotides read TGTGCCAGCAGCTTTGGGTACAGGGAGTTTCGGGACTTC. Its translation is CASSFGYREFRDF.

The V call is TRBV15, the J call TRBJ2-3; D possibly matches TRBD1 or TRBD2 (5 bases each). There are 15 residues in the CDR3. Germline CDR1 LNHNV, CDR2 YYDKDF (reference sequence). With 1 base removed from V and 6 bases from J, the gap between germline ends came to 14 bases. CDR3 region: CATSRVRTGADTQYF. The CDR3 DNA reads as TGTGCCACCAGCAGAGTCCGGACTGGGGCCGATACGCAGTATTTT.

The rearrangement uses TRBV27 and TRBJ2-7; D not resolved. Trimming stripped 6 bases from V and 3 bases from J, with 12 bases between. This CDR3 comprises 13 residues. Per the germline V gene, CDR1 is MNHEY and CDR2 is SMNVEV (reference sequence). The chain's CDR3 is CASSPSSYYEQYF. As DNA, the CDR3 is TGTGCCAGCAGCCCATCTTCATACTACGAGCAGTACTTC.

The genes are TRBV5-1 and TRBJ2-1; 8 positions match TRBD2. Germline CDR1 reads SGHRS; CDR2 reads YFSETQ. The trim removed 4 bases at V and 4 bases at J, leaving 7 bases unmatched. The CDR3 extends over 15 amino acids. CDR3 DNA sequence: TGCGCCAGCAGCCGACTAGCGACCTCATACAATGAGCAGTTCTTC. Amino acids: CASSRLATSYNEQFF.

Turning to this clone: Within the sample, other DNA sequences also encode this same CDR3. CDR3 nucleotides: TGTGCCAGCAGCTTACAAGGGTCAGAGACCCAGTACTTC. Its translation: CASSLQGSETQYF. The V and J genes are TRBV11-3 and TRBJ2-5, with D unclear. This CDR3 is built from 13 residues. The V end was cut by 2 bases, the J end by 4 bases, with 8 bases between. Looked up from germline, CDR1 is SGHNT and CDR2 is YENEEA.

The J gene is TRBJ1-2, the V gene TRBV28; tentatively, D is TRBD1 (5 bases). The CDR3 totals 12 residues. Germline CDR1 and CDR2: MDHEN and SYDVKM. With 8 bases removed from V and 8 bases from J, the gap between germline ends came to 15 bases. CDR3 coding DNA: TGTGCCAGCCTCGGGACGGACGGCGGCTACACCTTC. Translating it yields CASLGTDGGYTF.

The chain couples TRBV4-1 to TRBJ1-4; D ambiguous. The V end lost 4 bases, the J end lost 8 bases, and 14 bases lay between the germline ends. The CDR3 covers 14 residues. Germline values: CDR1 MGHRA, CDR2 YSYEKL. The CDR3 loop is CASSPTNYGEKLFF. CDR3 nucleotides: TGCGCCAGCAGCCCGACGAACTACGGGGAAAAACTGTTTTTT.

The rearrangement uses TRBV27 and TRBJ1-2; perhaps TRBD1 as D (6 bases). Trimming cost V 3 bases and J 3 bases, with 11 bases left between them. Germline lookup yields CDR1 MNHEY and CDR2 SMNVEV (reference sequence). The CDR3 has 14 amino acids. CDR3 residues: CASSFRKGDYGYTF. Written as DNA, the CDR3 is TGTGCCAGCAGTTTTCGAAAGGGGGACTATGGCTACACCTTC.

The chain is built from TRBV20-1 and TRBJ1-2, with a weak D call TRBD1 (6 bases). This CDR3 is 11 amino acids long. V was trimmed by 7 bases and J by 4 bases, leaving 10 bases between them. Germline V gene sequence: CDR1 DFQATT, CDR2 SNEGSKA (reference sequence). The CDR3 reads CSVWDTYGYTF. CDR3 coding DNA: TGCAGTGTTTGGGACACCTATGGCTACACCTTC.

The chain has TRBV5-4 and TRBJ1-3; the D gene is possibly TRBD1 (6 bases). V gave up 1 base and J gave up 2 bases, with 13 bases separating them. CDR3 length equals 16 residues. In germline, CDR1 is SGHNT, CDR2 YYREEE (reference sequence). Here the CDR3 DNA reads TGTGCCAGCAGCTTGTTTCCAGGGGCCACTGGAAACACCATATATTTT. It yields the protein CASSLFPGATGNTIYF.

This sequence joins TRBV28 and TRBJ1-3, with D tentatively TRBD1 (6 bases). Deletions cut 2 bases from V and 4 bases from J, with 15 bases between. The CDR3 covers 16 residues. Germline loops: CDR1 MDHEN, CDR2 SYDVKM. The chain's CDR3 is CASSLDRMGAGNTIYF. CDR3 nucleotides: TGTGCCAGCAGTTTAGATCGAATGGGGGCCGGAAACACCATATATTTT.

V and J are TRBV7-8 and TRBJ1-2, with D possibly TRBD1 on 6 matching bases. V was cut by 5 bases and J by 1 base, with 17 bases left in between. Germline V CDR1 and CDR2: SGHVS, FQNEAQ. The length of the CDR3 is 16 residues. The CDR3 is CASSLLMRTVNYGYTF. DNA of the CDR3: TGTGCCAGCAGCCTACTCATGCGGACAGTTAACTATGGCTACACCTTC.

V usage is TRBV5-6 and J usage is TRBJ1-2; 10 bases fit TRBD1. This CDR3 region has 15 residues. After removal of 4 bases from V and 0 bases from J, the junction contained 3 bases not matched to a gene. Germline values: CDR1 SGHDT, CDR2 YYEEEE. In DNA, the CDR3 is TGTGCCAGCAGCAGGGACAGGGGCACTAACTATGGCTACACCTTC. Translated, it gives CASSRDRGTNYGYTF.

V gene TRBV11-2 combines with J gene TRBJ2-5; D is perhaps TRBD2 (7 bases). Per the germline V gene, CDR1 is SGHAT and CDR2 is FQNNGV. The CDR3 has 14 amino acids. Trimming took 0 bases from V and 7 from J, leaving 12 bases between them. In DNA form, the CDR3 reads TGTGCCAGCAGCTTAGAAGGGGGGGTACCGACCCAGTACTTC. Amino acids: CASSLEGGVPTQYF.